This T cell receptor beta chain was recorded in a study of PD-1 blockade in classical Hodgkin lymphoma. For the study at large: The nivolumab dose that patients received was 3 mg/kg, given intravenously every 2 weeks.

Trimming removed 2 bases at V and 4 bases at J, with 8 bases between. The germline gives CDR1 MNHEY, CDR2 SMNVEV (reference sequence). This CDR3 contains 14 residues. The sample's time point: cycle 4 day 1 (C4D1), after more than five weeks of nivolumab. Each patient's relapse followed autologous stem cell transplantation, and brentuximab vedotin exposure varied. As regards this clone: What it recognizes is unknown.

Findings and caveats of the study: Significantly greater TCR diversity emerged by C4D1 in CD4+ cells but not CD8+ cells. Complete responders started with a diversity level that resembled newly diagnosed patients at baseline.

Assay used: immunoSEQ multiplex PCR; TCRdb lists only in-frame clones, some missing. Of roughly 100,000 clones in the sample, around nine tenths were seen once. The TCR originated in a human donor with classical Hodgkin lymphoma. The sequencing here drew on peripheral blood mononuclear cells (PBMCs), taken before the fourth cycle of nivolumab. V gene TRBV27 combines with J gene TRBJ1-4, with no clear D. CDR3 residues: CASSLAGFNEKLFF. The DNA for the CDR3 is TGTGCCAGCAGTTTAGCCGGGTTTAATGAAAAACTGTTTTTT.